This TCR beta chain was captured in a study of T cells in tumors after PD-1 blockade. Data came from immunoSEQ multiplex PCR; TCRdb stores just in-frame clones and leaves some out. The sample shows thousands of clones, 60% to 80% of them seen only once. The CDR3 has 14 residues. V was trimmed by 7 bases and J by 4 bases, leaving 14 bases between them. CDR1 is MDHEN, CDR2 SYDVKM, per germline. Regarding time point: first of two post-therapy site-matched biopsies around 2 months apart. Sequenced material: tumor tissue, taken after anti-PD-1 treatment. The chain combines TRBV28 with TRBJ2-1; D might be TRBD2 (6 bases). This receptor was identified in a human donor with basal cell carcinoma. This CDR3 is CASMVGGDYNEQFF. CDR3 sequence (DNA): TGTGCCAGCATGGTGGGCGGGGATTACAATGAGCAGTTCTTC.